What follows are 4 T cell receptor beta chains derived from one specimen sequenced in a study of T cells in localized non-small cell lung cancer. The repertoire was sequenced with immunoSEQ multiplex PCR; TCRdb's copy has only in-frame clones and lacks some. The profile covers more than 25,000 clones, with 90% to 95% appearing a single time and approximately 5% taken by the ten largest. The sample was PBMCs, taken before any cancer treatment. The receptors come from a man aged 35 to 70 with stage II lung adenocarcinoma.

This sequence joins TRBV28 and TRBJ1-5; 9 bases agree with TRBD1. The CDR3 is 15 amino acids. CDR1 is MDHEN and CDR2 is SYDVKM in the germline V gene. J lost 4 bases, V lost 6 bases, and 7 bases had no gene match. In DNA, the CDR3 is TGTGCCAGCAGACCCGGGACAGGGTTAAATCAGCCCCAGCATTTT. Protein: CASRPGTGLNQPQHF.

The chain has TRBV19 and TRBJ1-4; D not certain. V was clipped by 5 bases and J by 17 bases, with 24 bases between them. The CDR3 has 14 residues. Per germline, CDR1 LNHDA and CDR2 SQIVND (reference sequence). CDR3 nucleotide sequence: TGTGCCAGTAGTCCCCCCCCACTCCACAGAACCTTTTTTTTT. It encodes CASSPPPLHRTFFF.

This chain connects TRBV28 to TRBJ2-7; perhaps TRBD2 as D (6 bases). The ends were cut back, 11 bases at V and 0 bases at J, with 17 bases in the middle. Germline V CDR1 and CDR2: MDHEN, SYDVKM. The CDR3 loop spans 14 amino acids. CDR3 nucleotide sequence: TGTGCCGGAAGCGGTGGGGGGAGCTCCTACGAGCAGTACTTC. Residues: CAGSGGGSSYEQYF.

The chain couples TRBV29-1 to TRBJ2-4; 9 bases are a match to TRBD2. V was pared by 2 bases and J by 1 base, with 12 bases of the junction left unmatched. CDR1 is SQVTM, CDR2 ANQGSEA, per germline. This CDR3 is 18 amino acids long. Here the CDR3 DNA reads TGCAGCGTTGAACCTTCCGCGGGAGGGCCGGGGGCCAAAAACATTCAGTACTTC. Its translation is CSVEPSAGGPGAKNIQYF.